These 8 T cell receptor beta chains were sequenced from one sample in a study of T-cell memory formation after mild COVID-19. TCRdb redid the calling of the 5' RACE reads with MiXCR, one entry per CDR3 protein. The table includes 200,000 to 250,000 distinct CDR3 sequences, 8% to 11% detected once. Input material: PBMCs or a T cell subset sorted from them (not recorded which). Receptors originate from a man aged 18 to 35 who had mild COVID-19 (a few samples of this study predate the infection). Cell type and time point are not known.

This clonotype showed up just a few times. This sequence joins TRBV7-2 and TRBJ1-5, with 7 positions matching TRBD1. With V trimmed by 5 bases and J by 6 bases, 10 bases remained unmatched. The CDR3 is 15 residues long. Germline CDR1 is SGHTA and CDR2 is FQGNSA. The CDR3 loop is CASSQRQGAGQPQHF. The CDR3 bases are TGTGCCAGCAGCCAAAGACAGGGCGCGGGTCAGCCCCAGCATTTT.

This clonotype has more than one count but fewer than ten. The chain combines TRBV29-1 with TRBJ2-4, with unresolved D. Trimming pared 4 bases from V and 5 bases from J, leaving 18 bases between. The CDR3 length is 15 residues. Germline lookup yields CDR1 SQVTM and CDR2 ANQGSEA. As DNA, the CDR3 is TGCAGCGTTGCTCCCCTAGAATCTATCCAAAACATTCAGTACTTC. The encoded protein is CSVAPLESIQNIQYF.

At least ten counts were recorded for this clonotype. A junction boundary mismatches the germline segment, possibly from a read error. This chain connects TRBV12-3 or TRBV12-4 to TRBJ1-6, with a tentative D call TRBD1 (5 bases). The CDR3 is 13 residues long. CDR3 sequence: CATSYQGPTPLHF. DNA of the CDR3: TGTGCCACCAGTTATCAGGGACCGACACCCCTCCACTTT.

The V call is TRBV28, the J call TRBJ2-5; unclear D gene. The germline CDR1 and CDR2 sequences are MDHEN and SYDVKM. The CDR3 has 13 amino acids. The V end was cut by 5 bases, the J end by 0 bases, with 7 bases between. CDR3 DNA: TGTGCCAGCAGTCAAGACTACCAAGAGACCCAGTACTTC. Its protein product is CASSQDYQETQYF.

This chain uses TRBV7-9 with TRBJ1-2; no firm D call. Germline values: CDR1 SEHNR, CDR2 FQNEAQ (reference sequence). The CDR3 sequence is 13 residues long. Trimming removed 5 bases from V and 1 base from J, with 8 bases in between. In DNA, the CDR3 is TGTGCCAGCAGCCCTCGCAGTAACTATGGCTACACCTTC. Encoded protein: CASSPRSNYGYTF.

This clonotype has more than one count but fewer than ten. The CDR3, as DNA: TGTGCCAGCAGCCCAGTGGGGGGTTTCTACAATGAGCAGTTCTTC. The encoded protein is CASSPVGGFYNEQFF. The chain is built from TRBV7-2 and TRBJ2-1, with D perhaps TRBD2 (6 bases). Germline values: CDR1 SGHTA, CDR2 FQGNSA. The CDR3 loop spans 15 amino acids. V dropped 5 bases and J dropped 3 bases, with 14 bases sitting between them.

The chain recombines TRBV11-2 with TRBJ2-7; the match to TRBD2 covers 8 bases. In germline, CDR1 is SGHAT, CDR2 FQNNGV. The CDR3 extends over 19 amino acids. The trim removed 3 bases at V and 1 base at J, leaving 17 bases unmatched. The CDR3, as DNA: TGTGCCAGCAGCTTTATAGGGGTAGGGCGTCTAGCGGGTTCCTACGAGCAGTACGTC. Its protein product is CASSFIGVGRLAGSYEQYV.

This clonotype was seen at least ten times. V is TRBV7-3 and J is TRBJ1-1; D is unclear. Germline V gives CDR1 SGHTA, CDR2 FQGTGA. The CDR3 is 14 amino acids. V gave up 0 bases and J gave up 1 base, with 6 bases separating them. Written as DNA, the CDR3 is TGTGCCAGCAGCTTAACGGAGGGGAACACTGAAGCTTTCTTT. This sequence encodes CASSLTEGNTEAFF.